One and the same sample provided the 6 T cell receptor beta chains below, sequenced in a study of cytomegalovirus exposure and HLA in healthy donors. The primer mix had 60 Vbeta and 13 Jbeta primers. TCRdb's table, derived via immunoSEQ multiplex PCR, lists solely in-frame clones and lacks some. Here the sample spans about 67,000 clones, roughly 65% being singletons. Sequenced input: PBMCs. These receptors came from a woman younger than 45 in good health and CMV-seronegative.

This chain links TRBV7-9 with TRBJ2-7, with TRBD1 matching 7 bases. CDR3 length: 15 residues. V lost 5 bases and J lost 2; bases outside the gene matches: 9. CDR1 and CDR2 (germline): SEHNR, FQNEAQ (reference sequence). CDR3 sequence reads: CASSDYRDRTYEQYF. The CDR3 DNA reads as TGTGCCAGCAGCGATTACCGGGACAGAACCTACGAGCAGTACTTC.

A note on this clone: Its ends do not fully match the called genes, so a read error is possible. The V gene is TRBV7-7, the J gene TRBJ2-5; D not certain. The DNA matches TRBJ2-7 better at its end, which makes the J call doubtful. The CDR3 is 13 amino acids. From germline, CDR1 is SSHAT and CDR2 FNYEAQ (reference sequence). The CDR3 coding sequence is TGTGCTAGCAGCTTAGTGGCAGGTTACGAGCAGTACTTC. Its protein is CASSLVAGYEQYF.

This clone was observed a handful of times. The rearrangement uses TRBV5-4 and TRBJ1-4; TRBD1 aligns across 9 bases. CDR1 is SGHNT and CDR2 is YYREEE in the germline V gene (reference sequence). The CDR3 has 16 residues. V shed 3 bases and J 7 bases; nucleotides not matched to a gene: 10. DNA of the CDR3: TGTGCCAGCAGCTGGAGACCGGGACAGGGCGGTGAAAAACTGTTTTTT. Amino acids: CASSWRPGQGGEKLFF.

The chain is built from TRBV30 and TRBJ1-6; 9 nucleotides match TRBD1. The CDR3 covers 17 residues. The V segment lost 2 bases and the J segment 0 bases; nucleotides outside the gene matches: 5. Germline V lookup: CDR1 GTSNPN, CDR2 SVGIG (reference sequence). In DNA, the CDR3 is TGTGCCTGGAGTCCCTCGGGACAGGGCTCCTATAATTCACCCCTCCACTTT. Amino acids: CAWSPSGQGSYNSPLHF.

The chain uses TRBV10-3 and TRBJ2-1; TRBD1 agrees at 9 bases. This CDR3 spans 15 amino acids. Trimming at V came to 10 bases and at J to 5 bases, leaving 12 bases not matched to a gene. CDR1 and CDR2 from the germline V gene are ENHRY and SYGVKD. CDR3 DNA: TGTGCCACCCACGCCGGACAGGGGATGAACAATGAGCAGTTCTTC. Amino acids: CATHAGQGMNNEQFF.

The chain links TRBV6-6 to TRBJ2-1; D is undetermined. This CDR3 has 15 residues. Between the trimmed V and J ends, which lost 0 bases and 6 bases, there was a span of 12 bases. Germline V gene sequence: CDR1 MNHNY, CDR2 SVGAGI (reference sequence). The CDR3 region has the DNA TGTGCCAGCAGTTACTCGATAAGGCGAGGCAATGAGCAGTTCTTC. It codes for CASSYSIRRGNEQFF.